The present TCR beta chain was sequenced within a study of OX40 agonist ivuxolimab in advanced cancers. Generated by immunoSEQ multiplex PCR, the TCRdb table keeps only in-frame clones and is missing some. The data hold under 75,000 clones, with roughly 92% observed a single time. The V and J ends lost 2 bases and 2 bases, in that order; junction bases with no gene match: 1. Germline CDR1 reads MNHEY; CDR2 reads SMNVEV (reference sequence). The CDR3 consists of 16 residues. The receptor's source is an adult with an advanced solid tumor such as melanoma, head and neck, liver or kidney cancer. The specimen was CD4+ or CD8+ T cells sorted from blood, collected in a trial of the OX40 agonist ivuxolimab. The V and J genes are TRBV27 and TRBJ2-1; 12 bases map to TRBD1. CDR3 coding DNA: TGTGCCAGCAGTTTAGGGACAGGGGGCGCCTACAATGAGCAGTTCTTC. Protein: CASSLGTGGAYNEQFF.